This T cell receptor (beta chain) was sequenced during a study of STAT5B mutations in CD4+ large granular lymphocyte leukemia. Looking at the study overall: Among healthy donors, a particular HLA allele went with more CDR3 'QG' motifs. Study-level points and caveats: Over 20% of private leukemic clonotypes occurred rarely in other patients' non-leukemic repertoires. 8/27 top patient clones versus 2/35 control clones were TRBV06-family.

There are 16 residues in the CDR3. Germline V gives CDR1 MDHEN, CDR2 SYDVKM. Trimming took off 6 bases at V and 0 bases at J, with 12 bases between the two ends. Here immunoSEQ multiplex PCR was the method, and the copy in TCRdb shows in-frame clones only, minus some. The data contain tens of thousands of clones, approximately 70% of them singletons. Remarks on this clone: Its antigen is currently unknown.

Sequenced input: CD4+ T cells from blood buffy coats. The rearrangement links TRBV28 to TRBJ1-6, with D maybe TRBD1 (6 bases). This clonotype was obtained from a human donor in good health. CDR3 protein: CASRPTGSSYNSPLHF. The CDR3 DNA follows: TGTGCCAGCAGGCCTACAGGGAGCTCCTATAATTCACCCCTCCACTTT.